The source of this TCR beta chain is a study of T cells after yellow fever vaccination. This CDR3 contains 14 residues. V was clipped by 2 bases and J by 5 bases; unmatched bases: 6. Germline CDR1 reads SGHTA; CDR2 reads FQGTGA. Each CDR3 protein gets one entry after TCRdb re-called the 5' RACE reads with MiXCR. The sample carries a few hundred thousand distinct CDR3 sequences, 6% to 7.5% recorded once. The sample holds a few counts of this clonotype. Specimen: CD4+ T cells sorted from PBMCs, collected 15 days after the yellow fever booster vaccination. The gene calls are TRBV7-3 and TRBJ2-7; 7 nucleotides align to TRBD2. The TCR was taken from a young man who received the YFV17D yellow fever vaccine. DNA for the CDR3: TGTGCCAGCAGCTTAGGCGGGAGAATGAACGAGCAGTACTTC. It encodes CASSLGGRMNEQYF.